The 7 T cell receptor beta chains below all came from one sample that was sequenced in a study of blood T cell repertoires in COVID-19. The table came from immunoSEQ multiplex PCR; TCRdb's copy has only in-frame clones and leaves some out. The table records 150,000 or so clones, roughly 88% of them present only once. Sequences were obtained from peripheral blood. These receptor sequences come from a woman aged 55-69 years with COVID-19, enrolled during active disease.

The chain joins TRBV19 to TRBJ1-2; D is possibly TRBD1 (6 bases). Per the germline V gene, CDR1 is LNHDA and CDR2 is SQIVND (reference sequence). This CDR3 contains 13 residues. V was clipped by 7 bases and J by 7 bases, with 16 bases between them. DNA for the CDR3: TGTGCCAGTACCTGGACAGCATCCAGTGGCTACACCTTC. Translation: CASTWTASSGYTF.

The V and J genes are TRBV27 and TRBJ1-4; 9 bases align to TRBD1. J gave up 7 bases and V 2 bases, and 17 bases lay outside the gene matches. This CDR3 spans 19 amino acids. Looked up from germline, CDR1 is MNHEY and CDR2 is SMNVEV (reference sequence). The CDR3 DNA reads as TGTGCCAGCAGTTTAACAATCCCGGGACAGGGAGGCTCAACTGAAAAACTGTTTTTT. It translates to CASSLTIPGQGGSTEKLFF.

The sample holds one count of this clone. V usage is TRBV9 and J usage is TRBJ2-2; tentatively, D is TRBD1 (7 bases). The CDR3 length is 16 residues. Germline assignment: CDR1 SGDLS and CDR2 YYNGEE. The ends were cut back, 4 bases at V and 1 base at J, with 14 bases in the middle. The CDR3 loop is CASSKGAGWNTGELFF. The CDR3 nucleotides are TGTGCCAGCAGCAAGGGGGCGGGGTGGAACACCGGGGAGCTGTTTTTT.

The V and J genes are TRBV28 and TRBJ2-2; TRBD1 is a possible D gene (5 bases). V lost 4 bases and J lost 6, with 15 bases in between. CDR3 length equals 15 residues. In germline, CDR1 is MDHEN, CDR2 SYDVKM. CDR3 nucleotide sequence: TGTGCCAGCAGTTATAACCAGGGAAGGGCCGGGGAGCTGTTTTTT. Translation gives CASSYNQGRAGELFF.

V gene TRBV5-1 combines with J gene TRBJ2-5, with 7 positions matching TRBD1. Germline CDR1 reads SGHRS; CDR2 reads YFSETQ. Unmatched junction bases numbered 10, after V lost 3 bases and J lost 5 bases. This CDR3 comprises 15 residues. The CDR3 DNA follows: TGCGCCAGCAGCTGGGGACAGAATTGGTTGGAGACCCAGTACTTC. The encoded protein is CASSWGQNWLETQYF.

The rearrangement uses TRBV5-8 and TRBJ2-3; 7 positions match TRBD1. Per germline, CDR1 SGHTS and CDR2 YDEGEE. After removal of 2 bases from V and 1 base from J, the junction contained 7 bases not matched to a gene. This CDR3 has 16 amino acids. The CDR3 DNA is TGTGCCAGCAGCTTTGGCACAGGGGTCGGCACAGATACGCAGTATTTT. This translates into CASSFGTGVGTDTQYF. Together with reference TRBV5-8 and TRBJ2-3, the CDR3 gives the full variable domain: EAGVTQSPTHLIKTRGQQATLRCSPISGHTSVYWYQQALGLGLQFLLWYDEGEERNRGNFPPRFSGRQFPNYSSELNVNALELEDSALYLCASSFGTGVGTDTQYFGPGTRLTVL.

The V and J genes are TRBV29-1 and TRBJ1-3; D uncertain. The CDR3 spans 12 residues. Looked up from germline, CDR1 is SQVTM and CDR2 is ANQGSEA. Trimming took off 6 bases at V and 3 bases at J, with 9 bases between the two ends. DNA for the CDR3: TGCAGCGTCCTCCTAATTGGAAACACCATATATTTT. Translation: CSVLLIGNTIYF.